These 8 T cell receptor beta chains came from one sample sequenced in a study of a mutant IDH1 vaccine in newly diagnosed glioma. Time point reported: week 23, last vaccination. Topical imiquimod was applied with each vaccine dose, which held 300 ug of mutant IDH1 20-mer peptide. Some clones are missing from TCRdb's copy, which holds only in-frame ones; the method was immunoSEQ multiplex PCR. The sample has tens of thousands of clones; about 89% are singletons. These receptors' targets are unknown. The specimen comprised PBMCs, sampled from a glioma patient whose treatment included an IDH1 peptide vaccine. The receptors stem from a man aged 35 to 55 with glioma.

This clone was observed a few times. The chain recombines TRBV5-1 with TRBJ1-4; D is uncertain. From germline, CDR1 is SGHRS and CDR2 YFSETQ. Trimming cost V 4 bases and J 0 bases, with 13 bases left between them. The CDR3 loop spans 16 amino acids. The CDR3 DNA reads TGCGCCAGCAGCCAGTACTTAAGGCCAACTAATGAAAAACTGTTTTTT. It translates to CASSQYLRPTNEKLFF.

V is TRBV4-2 and J is TRBJ2-1; 12 bases match TRBD1. Germline V gene lookup returns CDR1 LGHNA and CDR2 YNFKEQ. The CDR3 covers 17 residues. Germline trimming cut 3 bases from V and 5 bases from J; bases unmatched to any gene: 8. The CDR3 sequence: CASSQFPGTGGNNEQFF. DNA for the CDR3: TGTGCCAGCAGCCAGTTCCCCGGGACAGGGGGCAACAATGAGCAGTTCTTC.

This clone showed up just once. The junction shows a germline mismatch at one end, possibly a read error. This chain joins TRBV5-3 and TRBJ1-2; TRBD1 matches at 10 bases. TRBV5-3 is treated as an ORF (open reading frame) with a function not yet certain. This CDR3 is built from 10 residues. The CDR3 bases are TGTGCCAGAAGCCAAGGGACAGGGGATTTC. Translated, it gives CARSQGTGDF.

The V and J genes are TRBV19 and TRBJ2-1; TRBD2 agrees at 8 bases. V shed 4 bases, J shed 3 bases, and the junction held 8 bases outside the gene matches. The CDR3 runs to 16 residues. Per germline, CDR1 LNHDA and CDR2 SQIVND (reference sequence). The DNA of the CDR3 is TGTGCCAGTAGTACGGGAGGGGGATTATTCTACAATGAGCAGTTCTTC. The encoded protein is CASSTGGGLFYNEQFF.

J is TRBJ2-5 and V is TRBV5-1, with 7 positions matching TRBD2. Trimming at V came to 4 bases and at J to 2 bases, leaving 2 bases not matched to a gene. Germline V gives CDR1 SGHRS, CDR2 YFSETQ. This CDR3 is 13 amino acids long. This CDR3 is CASSPLAQETQYF. CDR3 sequence (DNA): TGCGCCAGCAGCCCACTAGCGCAAGAGACCCAGTACTTC.

The chain recombines TRBV19 with TRBJ2-7, with 7 bases matching TRBD2. From germline, CDR1 is LNHDA and CDR2 SQIVND (reference sequence). V dropped 5 bases and J dropped 3; count of bases not matched to a gene: 7. The CDR3 runs 14 residues. The CDR3 region is CASSHPGRGYEQYF. CDR3 in DNA: TGTGCCAGTAGTCACCCGGGGAGGGGCTACGAGCAGTACTTC.

This clone was observed a few times. The J gene is TRBJ1-1, the V gene TRBV5-1, with D tentatively TRBD1 (6 bases). Germline V gives CDR1 SGHRS, CDR2 YFSETQ. The CDR3 is 14 amino acids. V was shortened by 0 bases and J by 3 bases, with 9 bases between the two germline ends. This CDR3 reads CASSLGYRDTEAFF. The CDR3 DNA reads TGCGCCAGCAGCTTGGGGTACAGGGACACTGAAGCTTTCTTT.

The CDR3 here is CASSPPPTGDTGELFF. As DNA, the CDR3 is TGTGCCAGCAGCCCGCCTCCAACAGGGGACACCGGGGAGCTGTTTTTT. This chain connects TRBV5-5 to TRBJ2-2, with 7 bases matching TRBD1. The germline V gene has CDR1 SGHKS and CDR2 YYEKEE (reference sequence). V shed 4 bases and J 3 bases; nucleotides not matched to a gene: 9. There are 16 residues in the CDR3. The full variable domain, in which reference TRBV5-5 and TRBJ2-2 provide the parts outside the CDR3, is DAGVTQSPTHLIKTRGQQVTLRCSPISGHKSVSWYQQVLGQGPQFIFQYYEKEERGRGNFPDRFSARQFPNYSSELNVNALLLGDSALYLCASSPPPTGDTGELFFGEGSRLTVL.